The 24 T cell receptor beta chains below all came from one sample that was sequenced in a study of CD8 T cells in ankylosing spondylitis. Study-wide results and limits: A motif in TCR beta, a set of under ten highly homologous variants, appeared characteristic of ankylosing spondylitis blood.

Each CDR3 protein is one row after TCRdb ran MiXCR on the 5' RACE reads. The sample holds 700,000 to 850,000 distinct CDR3 sequences, about 11% seen once. No cognate antigen is known for these TCRs. Material for sequencing was blood, either unsorted or a sorted T cell fraction (not recorded which). The receptor set was obtained from a male donor with ankylosing spondylitis.

The V gene is TRBV7-2, the J gene TRBJ1-1; weak D call: TRBD1 (6 bases). Germline V gene sequence: CDR1 SGHTA, CDR2 FQGNSA. Between the trimmed V and J ends, which lost 2 bases and 3 bases, there was a span of 10 bases. The length of the CDR3 is 14 residues. The CDR3 is CASSLQGFDTEAFF. In DNA, the CDR3 is TGTGCCAGCAGCTTACAGGGGTTTGACACTGAAGCTTTCTTT.

This clonotype was counted only a few times. This chain links TRBV7-2 with TRBJ1-5; no definite D call. Germline V lookup: CDR1 SGHTA, CDR2 FQGNSA. The CDR3 loop spans 13 amino acids. V was shortened by 3 bases and J by 6 bases, with 9 bases between the two germline ends. CDR3 nucleotides: TGTGCCAGCAGCTTGGTGACCATTCAGCCCCAGCATTTT. Protein product: CASSLVTIQPQHF. The complete variable domain, with remaining parts taken from reference TRBV7-2 and TRBJ1-5, reads GAGVSQSPSNKVTEKGKDVELRCDPISGHTALYWYRQSLGQGLEFLIYFQGNSAPDKSGLPSDRFSAERTGGSVSTLTIQRTQQEDSAVYLCASSLVTIQPQHFGDGTRLSIL.

This clonotype was detected ten times or more. The genes are TRBV5-1 and TRBJ2-3; 10 nucleotides line up with TRBD1. This CDR3 has 15 amino acids. Trimming at V came to 5 bases and at J to 2 bases, leaving 5 bases not matched to a gene. CDR1 and CDR2 (germline): SGHRS, YFSETQ. CDR3 coding DNA: TGCGCCAGCAGTCGGGACAGGGGAATCACAGATACGCAGTATTTT. Translation gives CASSRDRGITDTQYF.

Details on this clonotype: A read error may explain this, as a much larger clone is one base away. V usage is TRBV29-1 and J usage is TRBJ2-1; tentative D call: TRBD1 (7 bases). The length of the CDR3 is 14 residues. CDR1 and CDR2 from the germline V gene are SQVTM and ANQGSEA. CDR3 bases: TGCAGCGTTGAAGTAGTCTCCCAGGGGGGTGAGCAGCTCTTC. Residues: CSVEVVSQGGEQLF.

In this sample, this clonotype turned up a few times. The chain recombines TRBV4-3 with TRBJ2-2, with a weak D call TRBD1 (7 bases). The germline V and J ends were trimmed by 0 bases and 5 bases, with 19 bases remaining between them. The CDR3 loop spans 18 amino acids. Germline CDR1 is LGHNA and CDR2 is YSLEER. The CDR3 region has the DNA TGCGCCAGCAGCCAAGAAGACCCTAAACAGGGGAGGACCGGGGAGCTGTTTTTT. This sequence encodes CASSQEDPKQGRTGELFF.

At least ten counts were recorded for this clonotype. One end of the junction varies from germline; a read error may be responsible. The J gene is TRBJ1-1, the V gene TRBV29-1; tentative D call: TRBD1 (6 bases). This CDR3 contains 13 residues. The germline V gene encodes CDR1 SQVTM and CDR2 ANQGSEA. The CDR3 spells CSVELGEAGAELF. CDR3 nucleotide sequence: TGCAGCGTTGAACTAGGGGAGGCGGGGGCCGAGCTCTTT. Supplemented by reference TRBV29-1 and TRBJ1-1, the full variable domain reads SAVISQKPSRDICQRGTSLTIQCQVDSQVTMMFWYRQQPGQSLTLIATANQGSEATYESGFVIDKFPISRPNLTFSTLTVSNMSPEDSSIYLCSVELGEAGAELFGQGTRLTVV.

The chain has TRBV20-1 and TRBJ2-7; 11 bases are a match to TRBD2. Germline values: CDR1 DFQATT, CDR2 SNEGSKA (reference sequence). The CDR3 is made up of 14 amino acids. The ends lost 3 bases at V and 2 bases at J; junction bases unmatched: 3. For the CDR3, the DNA is TGCAGTGCTAGTGTAGCGGGAGGGCCCTACGAGCAGTACTTC. The encoded protein is CSASVAGGPYEQYF.

This clonotype was seen a few times. V and J are TRBV4-3 and TRBJ2-3; tentatively, D is TRBD1 (5 bases). The ends were cut back, 0 bases at V and 6 bases at J, with 19 bases in the middle. Germline V gene lookup returns CDR1 LGHNA and CDR2 YSLEER. This CDR3 contains 17 residues. Here the CDR3 reads CASSQDRAGIVSDTQYF. CDR3 sequence (DNA): TGCGCCAGCAGCCAAGATAGGGCAGGGATAGTTTCCGATACGCAGTATTTT.

This clonotype was seen a few times. The V and J genes are TRBV4-2 and TRBJ1-2; D is perhaps TRBD1 (6 bases). The CDR3 extends over 16 amino acids. Germline V gene lookup returns CDR1 LGHNA and CDR2 YNFKEQ. V was pared by 0 bases and J by 5 bases, with 16 bases between. In nucleotides, the CDR3 is TGTGCCAGCAGCCAAGATCAGGGGCGGCCCCGGTATGGCTACACCTTC. It yields the protein CASSQDQGRPRYGYTF.

This clonotype was seen at least ten times. The genes are TRBV5-1 and TRBJ1-1; D possibly corresponds to TRBD1 (5 bases). The CDR3 is 13 amino acids. The ends were cut back, 7 bases at V and 4 bases at J, with 14 bases in the middle. Germline V gene data show CDR1 as SGHRS and CDR2 as YFSETQ. The CDR3 here is CASSEVGVTEAFF. The CDR3 DNA follows: TGCGCCAGCTCCGAAGTGGGGGTCACTGAAGCTTTCTTT.

There are a few counts of this clonotype. The chain links TRBV6-5 to TRBJ1-1, with a tentative D call TRBD1 (5 bases). The CDR3 runs to 15 residues. Germline lookup yields CDR1 MNHEY and CDR2 SVGAGI. V was shortened by 4 bases and J by 1 base, with 13 bases between the two germline ends. The CDR3 here is CASSFDRDGNTEAFF. In nucleotides, the CDR3 is TGTGCCAGCAGTTTCGACCGGGACGGGAACACTGAAGCTTTCTTT.

This clonotype was detected only a few times. The chain is built from TRBV7-2 and TRBJ2-7; weak D call: TRBD1 (6 bases). Deletions cut 5 bases from V and 3 bases from J, with 11 bases between. This CDR3 comprises 13 residues. The germline V gene has CDR1 SGHTA and CDR2 FQGNSA. The CDR3 is CASSPGAFYEQYF. The CDR3 nucleotides are TGTGCCAGCAGCCCAGGGGCGTTCTACGAGCAGTACTTC.

This chain uses TRBV6-5 with TRBJ2-7; TRBD2 matches at 7 bases. Germline trimming cut 2 bases from V and 7 bases from J; bases unmatched to any gene: 11. The CDR3 length is 15 residues. Looked up from germline, CDR1 is MNHEY and CDR2 is SVGAGI. The CDR3 nucleotides read TGTGCCAGCAGTTACGTCTCGGGGCCCGGGGGGGAGCAGTACTTC. Its protein is CASSYVSGPGGEQYF.

The V call is TRBV20-1, the J call TRBJ2-7, with D perhaps TRBD2 (5 bases). Trimming took off 5 bases at V and 3 bases at J, with 8 bases between the two ends. The CDR3 is made up of 11 amino acids. CDR1 and CDR2 (germline): DFQATT, SNEGSKA (reference sequence). CDR3 nucleotides: TGCAGTGCTTCCGGGAACTACGAGCAGTACTTC. Amino acid sequence: CSASGNYEQYF.

This clonotype was detected only a few times. This rearrangement joins TRBV10-3 to TRBJ2-2, with 7 bases aligning to TRBD1. V dropped 2 bases and J dropped 2; count of bases not matched to a gene: 2. The CDR3 is 15 residues long. The germline gives CDR1 ENHRY, CDR2 SYGVKD. The CDR3 coding sequence is TGTGCCATCAGTGAGACAGGGGACAACACCGGGGAGCTGTTTTTT. This codes for CAISETGDNTGELFF.

This clonotype has a handful of counts. This chain joins TRBV12-3 or TRBV12-4 and TRBJ2-7, with 8 nucleotides matching TRBD2. The CDR3 is 17 residues long. V was clipped by 10 bases and J by 2 bases; unmatched bases: 19. The CDR3, as DNA: TGTGCCACTCTCCCCCCTCCTAGCGGGCCTTCGACCTACGAGCAGTACTTC. Translated: CATLPPPSGPSTYEQYF.

The chain links TRBV5-1 to TRBJ2-1; D not resolved. This CDR3 is 12 amino acids long. With 4 bases removed from V and 6 bases from J, the gap between germline ends came to 8 bases. Germline CDR1 is SGHRS and CDR2 is YFSETQ. This CDR3 reads CASSPAVNEQFF. As DNA, the CDR3 is TGCGCCAGCAGCCCGGCGGTCAATGAGCAGTTCTTC.

V gene TRBV10-3 combines with J gene TRBJ1-5; the D gene is possibly TRBD1 (6 bases). Trimming left V 3 bases short and J 6 bases short, with 12 bases between. Germline CDR1 and CDR2: ENHRY and SYGVKD. This CDR3 is built from 14 residues. The CDR3 is CAISDRGGIQPQHF. CDR3 bases: TGTGCCATCAGTGACAGGGGAGGGATTCAGCCCCAGCATTTT.

This clonotype was counted a few times. The genes are TRBV20-1 and TRBJ2-1, with 12 nucleotides matching TRBD2. Germline V gives CDR1 DFQATT, CDR2 SNEGSKA (reference sequence). Trimming at V came to 0 bases and at J to 0 bases, leaving 9 bases not matched to a gene. This CDR3 has 19 residues. CDR3 residues: CSARDSGTSGSSSYNEQFF. CDR3 DNA: TGCAGTGCTAGAGATTCCGGGACTAGCGGGTCGAGCTCCTACAATGAGCAGTTCTTC.

This clonotype has ten or more counts. The chain links TRBV5-1 to TRBJ1-1; D remains ambiguous. Germline V gene lookup returns CDR1 SGHRS and CDR2 YFSETQ. The V and J ends lost 0 bases and 4 bases respectively, with 7 bases between them. This CDR3 contains 13 residues. The CDR3 spells CASSLVGITEAFF. CDR3 in DNA: TGCGCCAGCAGCTTGGTGGGGATCACTGAAGCTTTCTTT.

This chain links TRBV29-1 with TRBJ1-1, with TRBD1 as a possible D gene (5 bases). The CDR3 totals 15 residues. V gave up 3 bases and J gave up 1 base, with 15 bases separating them. Per the germline V gene, CDR1 is SQVTM and CDR2 is ANQGSEA. CDR3 loop: CSVDGASQANTEAFF. DNA for the CDR3: TGCAGCGTTGACGGGGCTTCACAGGCGAACACTGAAGCTTTCTTT.

There are many counts of this clonotype. J is TRBJ2-2 and V is TRBV20-1; D is ambiguous. The length of the CDR3 is 15 residues. With 2 bases removed from V and 0 bases from J, the gap between germline ends came to 10 bases. CDR1 is DFQATT, CDR2 SNEGSKA, per germline (reference sequence). CDR3 in amino acids: CSARRSGPNTGELFF. The CDR3 DNA follows: TGCAGTGCTAGACGGTCCGGACCGAACACCGGGGAGCTGTTTTTT.

This rearrangement joins TRBV7-2 to TRBJ1-4; 7 positions agree with TRBD1. Germline assignment: CDR1 SGHTA and CDR2 FQGNSA. The CDR3 loop spans 17 amino acids. Unmatched junction bases numbered 13, after V lost 5 bases and J lost 4 bases. DNA for the CDR3: TGTGCCAGCAGCGTCCAGTACAGGGGAGGGTATAATGAAAAACTGTTTTTT. This encodes CASSVQYRGGYNEKLFF.

A few counts support this clonotype. J is TRBJ2-1 and V is TRBV20-1; no firm D call. CDR3 length: 14 residues. Trimming took off 5 bases at V and 4 bases at J, with 15 bases between the two ends. CDR1 is DFQATT and CDR2 is SNEGSKA in the germline V gene (reference sequence). As DNA, the CDR3 is TGCAGTGCTCCCCCCGAGGCCCCATACAATGAGCAGTTCTTC. Translation gives CSAPPEAPYNEQFF.